This TCR beta chain was observed in a study of beta chain features in type 1 diabetes. Across the study: Healthy donors, compared against patients, showed similar age, gender and cell yields.

The V end lost 3 bases, the J end lost 2 bases, and 14 bases lay between the germline ends. Germline CDR1 is KGHSH and CDR2 is LQKENI. The CDR3 totals 15 residues. This clone was picked up a small number of times. Antigen unknown. Every single donor gave one heparinised blood draw, and these averaged approximately 110 mL. TCRB transcripts that were expressed got sequenced, as all of the isolated RNA had been reverse transcribed. Method: immunoSEQ multiplex PCR; TCRdb's copy keeps in-frame clones and lacks some. Altogether 250,000 or so clones are present, 25% to 30% being singletons, with the ten largest covering 3.5% to 4%. Study outcomes and limitations: PCR may have favored shorter templates equally in patients and controls. The study left unresolved whether HLA type influences TCRB rearrangement.

The chain joins TRBV18 to TRBJ2-7; D is perhaps TRBD1 or TRBD2 (5 bases each). The sequenced material came from central memory CD4+ T cells from blood. The sequence came from a young man in good health. CDR3 region: CASSPGTADAYEQYF. The CDR3 DNA follows: TGTGCCAGCTCACCCGGGACGGCTGACGCCTACGAGCAGTACTTC.